The present T cell receptor beta chain was sequenced within a study of human T cells and chemical hapten exposure (dated by TCRdb to about 2021). About the investigation overall: For sensitization, 2% DPC in acetone was applied to a 2 cm by 2 cm area of upper inner arm skin. Patch testing was done on the upper back using Finn chambers containing 0.01% DPC, and results were scored after 6 days according to International Contact Dermatitis Research Group standards. Blood was sampled from patients pre-sensitization (week 0) and at 2, 6 and about 24 weeks after DPC sensitization. Patients additionally received weekly therapeutic DPC doses to the scalp throughout the approximately 25-week study period. Nearly 30 alopecia patients gave blood for TCR sequencing at one to four time points (pre-sensitization, 2, 6 and 24 weeks). Libraries were combined into a pool for sequencing, and differences in TCR yield between samples came mainly from small differences in library volumes within the pool. Both TCR alpha and TCR beta chains were sequenced from each blood RNA sample. The patient cohort, mostly female, included alopecia areata with under or over 50% scalp involvement, alopecia totalis and alopecia universalis. The study tracked peripheral blood TCR repertoire changes in vivo during primary and secondary sensitization to the hapten diphenylcyclopropenone (DPC) in alopecia patients. What the study reported, not specific to this receptor: Patch test score correlated positively with the number of PT1 expanded TCRs, reaching significance at thresholds 8, 16 and 32 but not at 4. Repeated subsampling changed both the strength of the expansion versus patch-test correlation and the threshold at which that correlation became significant. All patients had alopecia, a presumed autoimmune disease, so their immune response might differ from that of healthy individuals. The number of TCRs above 1 in 1000 frequency did not change with DPC sensitization; there was no evidence of global repertoire structure alterations. Compared with pre-sensitization or healthy control sets, expanded TCRs formed significantly more large CDR3 similarity clusters, which is consistent with antigen-driven responses.

The library came from RACE. TCRdb lists the instrument as NextSeq 500. Library preparation attached unique molecular identifiers to individual cDNA molecules for quantitative, reproducible TCR counting. The published analysis was carried out like this. Samples had a median of around 92,000 TCRs, with a range from 23,224 to 690,600. The Decombinator software suite was used to annotate the V, J and CDR3 of the TCR reads. Every sample was subsampled to the same number of TCRs (28,000) for the PS versus PT1 abundance plots. TCRs were defined as expanded if absent before sensitization and observed at least eight times at the 2-week time point. TCRdb reprocessing: public reads trimmed at Q25 with fastp, clones called with MiXCR, in-frame beta chains kept. Identical CDR3 proteins give one entry, which carries the most common genes and DNA. What appears here as the V and J calls and clone size reflects TCRdb's work, not the paper's. The sample contains some 52,000 distinct CDR3 sequences, approximately 10% of them found a single time. Approximately 2% of the sample is in the top ten clones.

This clonotype was recorded at least ten times. Its cognate antigen has yet to be identified. Base-call qualities are not available, and no considerably larger clone is one nucleotide away. Taken from cysteine to phenylalanine, the CDR3 has 14 residues. CDR3 DNA is the only sequence kept; it has 42 bases, read in frame from the first base. Here V drops 2 bases and J drops 7 bases, and the junction holds 4 bases not matched to any gene. The time point label, as the study defines it: patch test 1, 2 weeks after DPC sensitization. The treatment or condition label on this specimen signifies: therapeutic diphenylcyclopropenone sensitization with weekly scalp DPC. Total RNA was extracted from unfractionated whole blood that had been collected in Tempus Blood RNA tubes. At every patch-test visit, the blood draw took place before the patch test was put on. Patients were eligible if aged 18 to 70, diagnosed with alopecia and judged suitable for DPC therapy, and pregnant patients were excluded.

The sample consisted of whole blood, taken in connection with sensitization to the hapten diphenylcyclopropenone (DPC). The receptor comes from a middle-aged woman with alopecia areata. Some clones in this sample may be carry-over from other donors' samples. The receptor chain draws on TRBV12-3 or TRBV12-4 and TRBJ1-5, with 8 middle bases fitting TRBD1. The sequence in DNA is TGTGCCAGCAGTTTATCGCAGGGGGCGCAGCCCCAGCATTTT. The resulting protein is CASSLSQGAQPQHF.